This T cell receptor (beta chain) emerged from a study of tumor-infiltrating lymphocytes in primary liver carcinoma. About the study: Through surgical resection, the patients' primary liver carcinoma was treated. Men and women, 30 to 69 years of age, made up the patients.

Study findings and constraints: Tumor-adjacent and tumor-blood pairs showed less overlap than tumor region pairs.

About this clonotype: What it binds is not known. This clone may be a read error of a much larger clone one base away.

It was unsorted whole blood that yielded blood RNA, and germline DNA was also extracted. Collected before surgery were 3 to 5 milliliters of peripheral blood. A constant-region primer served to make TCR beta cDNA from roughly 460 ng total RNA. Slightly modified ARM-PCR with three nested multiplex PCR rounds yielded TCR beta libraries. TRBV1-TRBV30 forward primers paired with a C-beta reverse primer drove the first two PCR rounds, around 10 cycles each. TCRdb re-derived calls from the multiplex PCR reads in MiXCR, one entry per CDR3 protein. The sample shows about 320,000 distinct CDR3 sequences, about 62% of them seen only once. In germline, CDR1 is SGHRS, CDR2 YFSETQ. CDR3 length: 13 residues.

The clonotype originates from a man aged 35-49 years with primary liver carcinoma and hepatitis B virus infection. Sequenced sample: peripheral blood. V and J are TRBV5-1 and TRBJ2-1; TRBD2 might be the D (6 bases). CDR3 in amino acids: CASSFREHNELFF. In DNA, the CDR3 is TGCGCCAGCAGCTTCCGGGAGCACAATGAGCTGTTCTTC.